A single sample gave rise to the 6 T cell receptor beta chains below, sequenced in a study of cytomegalovirus exposure and HLA in healthy donors (dated by TCRdb to about 2017). Library preparation used the immunoSEQ multiplex PCR assay. For the multiplex PCR, a mixture combining 60 forward primers for TCR Vbeta segments and 13 reverse primers for TCR Jbeta segments was used. Entries here come from immuneACCESS through TCRdb and include only in-frame sequences with V and J called. Some clones fail to appear in such tables; in the studies checked, an unresolved V gene covers under half of the shortfall, and the cause of the remainder is unknown. The sample contains 200,000 to 250,000 clones, roughly 78% of them found a single time. 0.4% to 0.6% of the sample goes to the ten largest clones. The sequenced material came from PBMCs. These receptors were collected from a boy aged 10-17 years in good health and CMV-seronegative.

The V call is TRBV5-5, the J call TRBJ2-1, with 8 positions matching TRBD2. Germline trimming cut 0 bases from V and 0 bases from J; bases unmatched to any gene: 5. This CDR3 is 17 amino acids long. Germline values: CDR1 SGHKS, CDR2 YYEKEE (reference sequence). The CDR3: CASSLGVGTSSYNEQFF. Here the CDR3 DNA reads TGTGCCAGCAGCTTGGGGGTGGGGACTAGCTCCTACAATGAGCAGTTCTTC.

The chain joins TRBV27 to TRBJ1-2; weak D call: TRBD1 (6 bases). V dropped 7 bases and J dropped 5 bases, with 14 bases sitting between them. Germline V gene lookup returns CDR1 MNHEY and CDR2 SMNVEV (reference sequence). The CDR3 spans 13 residues. The CDR3 here is CASIGGPSYGYTF. CDR3 bases: TGTGCCAGCATCGGGGGGCCTTCGTATGGCTACACCTTC.

The chain employs TRBV11-3 and TRBJ2-1, with TRBD1 as a possible D gene (5 bases). Trimming took off 1 base at V and 5 bases at J, with 9 bases between the two ends. Germline assignment: CDR1 SGHNT and CDR2 YENEEA. This CDR3 has 14 amino acids. The CDR3 is CASSLVGAHNEQFF. The CDR3 region has the DNA TGTGCCAGCAGCTTAGTAGGGGCCCACAATGAGCAGTTCTTC.

The rearrangement links TRBV5-5 to TRBJ1-5, with TRBD1 as a possible D gene (5 bases). This CDR3 region has 16 residues. Looked up from germline, CDR1 is SGHKS and CDR2 is YYEKEE (reference sequence). The germline V and J ends were trimmed by 4 bases and 0 bases, with 14 bases remaining between them. The CDR3 loop is CASSPGSGYSNQPQHF. The CDR3 coding sequence is TGTGCCAGCAGCCCAGGGAGCGGGTATAGCAATCAGCCCCAGCATTTT.

The chain uses TRBV5-1 and TRBJ1-1, with 8 bases identical to TRBD1. The CDR3 runs 15 residues. V was pared by 2 bases and J by 1 base, with 4 bases of the junction left unmatched. The germline V gene encodes CDR1 SGHRS and CDR2 YFSETQ. In nucleotides, the CDR3 is TGCGCCAGCAGCTTACAGGGGGGGGAGAACACTGAAGCTTTCTTT. It encodes CASSLQGGENTEAFF. Variable domain in full (rest from reference TRBV5-1 and TRBJ1-1): KAGVTQTPRYLIKTRGQQVTLSCSPISGHRSVSWYQQTPGQGLQFLFEYFSETQRNKGNFPGRFSGRQFSNSRSEMNVSTLELGDSALYLCASSLQGGENTEAFFGQGTRLTVV.

Note on this clone: The junction does not match germline at one end; this may be a read error. This CDR3 is CASSLAQFRGHQALF. The CDR3 DNA is TGTGCCAGCAGCTTAGCGCAATTCAGGGGGCATCAAGCCCTCTTC. The chain carries TRBV7-2 and TRBJ1-2; 8 bases align to TRBD1. From germline, CDR1 is SGHTA and CDR2 FQGNSA. There are 15 residues in the CDR3. Combining the CDR3 with reference TRBV7-2 and TRBJ1-2 gives the whole variable domain GAGVSQSPSNKVTEKGKDVELRCDPISGHTALYWYRQSLGQGLEFLIYFQGNSAPDKSGLPSDRFSAERTGGSVSTLTIQRTQQEDSAVYLCASSLAQFRGHQALFGSGTRLTVV.